Each of the 10 T cell receptor beta chains below was sequenced from the same sample in a study of blood T cell repertoires in COVID-19. Using immunoSEQ multiplex PCR, the repertoire was profiled, and TCRdb retains in-frame clones only, with some absent. The table includes approximately 23,000 clones, around nine tenths detected once. Sequenced material: peripheral blood. Receptor source: an elderly woman with active COVID-19.

The chain uses TRBV27 and TRBJ2-5; TRBD1 might be the D (6 bases). The V and J ends lost 0 bases and 1 base respectively, with 15 bases between them. The length of the CDR3 is 17 residues. The germline CDR1 and CDR2 sequences are MNHEY and SMNVEV (reference sequence). CDR3 sequence: CASSLSGRGPPQETQYF. The CDR3 nucleotides read TGTGCCAGCAGTTTATCTGGCAGGGGTCCTCCCCAAGAGACCCAGTACTTC.

The chain has TRBV19 and TRBJ1-2; D is perhaps TRBD1 (5 bases). The V end was cut by 4 bases, the J end by 4 bases, with 10 bases between. In germline, CDR1 is LNHDA, CDR2 SQIVND (reference sequence). The CDR3 runs 13 residues. Here the CDR3 DNA reads TGTGCCAGTAGTAAACAGGTCGGCTATGGCTACACCTTC. Residues: CASSKQVGYGYTF. The full variable domain, its missing parts supplied by reference TRBV19 and TRBJ1-2, is DGGITQSPKYLFRKEGQNVTLSCEQNLNHDAMYWYRQDPGQGLRLIYYSQIVNDFQKGDIAEGYSVSREKKESFPLTVTSAQKNPTAFYLCASSKQVGYGYTFGSGTRLTVV.

V gene TRBV7-9 combines with J gene TRBJ2-6, with 7 bases that match TRBD1. V shed 3 bases and J 0 bases; nucleotides not matched to a gene: 5. The germline V gene encodes CDR1 SEHNR and CDR2 FQNEAQ (reference sequence). This CDR3 comprises 17 residues. CDR3 in amino acids: CASSLGQKASGANVLTF. In DNA form, the CDR3 reads TGTGCCAGCAGCTTGGGACAGAAAGCCTCTGGGGCCAACGTCCTGACTTTC.

The V and J genes are TRBV9 and TRBJ2-7; TRBD1 matches 11 bases. Germline trimming cut 7 bases from V and 1 base from J; bases unmatched to any gene: 13. CDR3 size: 17 residues. Looked up from germline, CDR1 is SGDLS and CDR2 is YYNGEE. The CDR3 loop reads CASALGTGGAVSYEQYF. In DNA form, the CDR3 reads TGTGCCAGCGCCCTTGGGACAGGGGGGGCTGTGTCCTACGAGCAGTACTTC. The full variable domain, in which reference TRBV9 and TRBJ2-7 provide the parts outside the CDR3, is DSGVTQTPKHLITATGQRVTLRCSPRSGDLSVYWYQQSLDQGLQFLIQYYNGEERAKGNILERFSAQQFPDLHSELNLSSLELGDSALYFCASALGTGGAVSYEQYFGPGTRLTVT.

The chain is built from TRBV6-5 and TRBJ1-1, with D tentatively TRBD1 (6 bases). Deletions cut 8 bases from V and 0 bases from J, with 13 bases between. Germline V CDR1 and CDR2: MNHEY, SVGAGI. The CDR3 has 14 amino acids. The DNA of the CDR3 is TGTGCCAGCCGGGACATCAACATGAACACTGAAGCTTTCTTT. It yields the protein CASRDINMNTEAFF.

J is TRBJ2-1 and V is TRBV6-6; D perhaps matches TRBD1 (5 bases). CDR3 size: 15 residues. Germline V lookup: CDR1 MNHNY, CDR2 SVGAGI (reference sequence). V dropped 2 bases and J dropped 4 bases, with 12 bases sitting between them. The CDR3 DNA is TGTGCCAGCAGTTACGGGTTCAGGGCTTACAATGAGCAGTTCTTC. Amino acids: CASSYGFRAYNEQFF.

V is TRBV2 and J is TRBJ2-5, with D maybe TRBD1 (6 bases). Germline loops: CDR1 SNHLY, CDR2 FYNNEI. The CDR3 sequence is 13 residues long. V was clipped by 6 bases and J by 5 bases, with 13 bases between them. The CDR3 protein is CASSPTGWETQYF. As DNA, the CDR3 is TGTGCCAGCAGCCCCACAGGGTGGGAGACCCAGTACTTC.

The CDR3 protein is CASGGQGGSYEQYF. In DNA, the CDR3 is TGTGCCAGCGGGGGACAGGGAGGCTCCTACGAGCAGTACTTC. This chain links TRBV6-5 with TRBJ2-7, with 9 bases that match TRBD1. CDR3 length: 14 residues. Germline assignment: CDR1 MNHEY and CDR2 SVGAGI. Trimming cost V 8 bases and J 0 bases; bases outside gene matches: 5.

In this sample, this clone turned up once. V is TRBV7-8 and J is TRBJ2-5, with no clear D. The CDR3 is made up of 11 amino acids. Per the germline V gene, CDR1 is SGHVS and CDR2 is FQNEAQ. The V gene lost 5 bases and the J gene lost 2 bases, with 3 bases spanning the gap. CDR3 in DNA: TGTGCCAGCAGCCCGCAAGAGACCCAGTACTTC. It encodes CASSPQETQYF. The full variable domain, its missing parts supplied by reference TRBV7-8 and TRBJ2-5, is GAGVSQSPRYKVAKRGQDVALRCDPISGHVSLFWYQQALGQGPEFLTYFQNEAQLDKSGLPSDRFFAERPEGSVSTLKIQRTQQEDSAVYLCASSPQETQYFGPGTRLLVL.

This rearrangement joins TRBV27 to TRBJ2-2; maybe TRBD2 (6 bases). V was shortened by 6 bases and J by 5 bases, with 13 bases between the two germline ends. The germline V gene encodes CDR1 MNHEY and CDR2 SMNVEV (reference sequence). The CDR3 contains 14 residues. CDR3 residues: CASRPGLPTGELFF. As DNA, the CDR3 is TGTGCCAGCAGACCGGGACTCCCGACCGGGGAGCTGTTTTTT.